The present entry profiles one T cell receptor (beta chain) with its context. This sample stems from a study of blood T cell repertoires in COVID-19. Study-wide background: There were acute and convalescent COVID-19 samples, and they came from the United States, Italy and Spain. In each case, the material was cDNA or gDNA derived from T cells, B-cell-depleted T cells, or PBMCs.

The CDR3 extends over 13 amino acids. Per the germline V gene, CDR1 is MNHEY and CDR2 is SVGAGI. The V gene lost 8 bases and the J gene lost 3 bases, with 13 bases spanning the gap. The authors' processing: Using reference gene primer amplification, nucleated cell counts were estimated. Sequenced by immunoSEQ multiplex PCR; TCRdb stores in-frame clones only, minus some. D and trimming come from the DNA, and the V and J calls and clone size come from that table. The sample lists more than 300,000 clones, 86% occurring once. The sequence was obtained from a woman between 50 and 59 years old with acute or convalescent COVID-19. Sequencing used peripheral blood. V gene TRBV6-5 combines with J gene TRBJ2-5; D unresolved. CDR3 region: CASAAQSEETQYF. The CDR3 DNA is TGTGCCAGCGCCGCACAGTCCGAAGAGACCCAGTACTTC.